The sample holds a few counts of the clone carrying this T cell receptor beta chain. Its antigen is currently unknown. Construction of the TCRbeta library involved unique molecular identifiers. One entry per CDR3 protein results from TCRdb running MiXCR on the PCR reads. The sample gives around 960,000 distinct CDR3 sequences, about 29% of which show up once; about 28% is in the top ten. The data are from a study of T-cell reconstitution after alpha-beta-depleted transplantation in children. General observations from the study: By one year post-transplant, T-cell counts and diversity largely arose from T cells that were newly produced. Surviving recipient T cells and thymic progenitors produced the high day-60 TCRbeta diversity seen in some patients.

Sequenced here: PBMCs, mostly from graft donor cells, sampled 360 days after TCRalphabeta/CD19-depleted stem cell transplant. This clonotype was obtained from a boy in the first two years of life who had a stem cell transplant for SCID, so the T cells may come from the graft donor.

The CDR3 bases are TGTGCCAGCAGCGTAGTTCCCGGACTAGCGAGCGGCACCGGGGAGCTGTTTTTT. Translation: CASSVVPGLASGTGELFF. This chain links TRBV9 with TRBJ2-2; 9 nucleotides align to TRBD2. V shed 0 bases, J shed 4 bases, and the junction held 10 bases outside the gene matches. Per germline, CDR1 SGDLS and CDR2 YYNGEE. The CDR3 runs to 18 residues.